Listed below are T cell receptor beta chains from one sample, sequenced in a study of cytomegalovirus exposure and HLA in healthy donors. Clones were sequenced by immunoSEQ multiplex PCR, and TCRdb holds only the in-frame ones, with some missing. The table records about 150,000 clones, 70% to 80% of them present only once. Input material: PBMCs. These receptors were collected from a young man in good health and CMV-seropositive. The CDR3 runs from the conserved cysteine through the conserved F or W. D genes are given only for firm matches. Clone size appears in some rows only: once, few, many, or a class for an expanded clone.

CDR3 DNA: TGTTCCAGCAGCCTGACTAGCGGGGCCTACAATGAGCAGTTCTTC; CDR3 protein: CSSSLTSGAYNEQFF; V gene: TRBV7-9; clone size: .; J gene: TRBJ2-1; D gene: TRBD2
CDR3 DNA: TGTGCCAGCATCCGAGGGAGACTGGAGGGTTCACCCCTCCACTTT; CDR3 protein: CASIRGRLEGSPLHF; V gene: TRBV2; clone size: few; J gene: TRBJ1-6; D gene: .
CDR3 DNA: TGTGCCAGCAGTTACGGGACTAGCTTTGAGCAGTACTTC; CDR3 protein: CASSYGTSFEQYF; V gene: TRBV6-5; clone size: .; J gene: TRBJ2-7; D gene: TRBD2
CDR3 DNA: TGTGCCACCAGTAAGCGAGGCGGGGGAACAGATACGCAGTATTTT; CDR3 protein: CATSKRGGGTDTQYF; V gene: TRBV15; clone size: .; J gene: TRBJ2-3; D gene: TRBD2
CDR3 DNA: TGTGCCTGGAGTATAAGGGGGCGGAAGAACACTGAAGCTTTCTTT; CDR3 protein: CAWSIRGRKNTEAFF; V gene: TRBV30; clone size: .; J gene: TRBJ1-1; D gene: TRBD1
CDR3 DNA: TGTGCCAGCAGCCCGGACAGGAACTATGGCTACACCTTC; CDR3 protein: CASSPDRNYGYTF; V gene: TRBV7-2; clone size: once; J gene: TRBJ1-2; D gene: TRBD1
CDR3 DNA: TGTGCCAGCAATGAGGATCTGAACACTGAAGCTTTCTTT; CDR3 protein: CASNEDLNTEAFF; V gene: TRBV27; clone size: .; J gene: TRBJ1-1; D gene: .
CDR3 DNA: TGTGCCAGCAGTATATCCCTGGCCAGGGAAGGTGGCTACACCTTC; CDR3 protein: CASSISLAREGGYTF; V gene: TRBV27; clone size: once; J gene: TRBJ1-2; D gene: .
CDR3 DNA: TGTGCCAGCAGTCTTCTCACGGTTATGAACACTGAAGCTTTCTTT; CDR3 protein: CASSLLTVMNTEAFF; V gene: TRBV28; clone size: .; J gene: TRBJ1-1; D gene: .
CDR3 DNA: TGTGCCAGCAGCGCCCTAGCGGGGGGAACAGATACGCAGTATTTT; CDR3 protein: CASSALAGGTDTQYF; V gene: TRBV9; clone size: .; J gene: TRBJ2-3; D gene: TRBD2
CDR3 DNA: TGTGCCAGCAGCTTAGGAGGTCATTTAATGAACACTGAAGCTTTCTTT; CDR3 protein: CASSLGGHLMNTEAFF; V gene: TRBV7-2; clone size: few; J gene: TRBJ1-1; D gene: .
CDR3 DNA: TGTGCCAGCAGCTGGGATTCCGGGACAGCCTACGAGCAGTACTTC; CDR3 protein: CASSWDSGTAYEQYF; V gene: TRBV5-4; clone size: .; J gene: TRBJ2-7; D gene: TRBD1
CDR3 DNA: TGTGCCAGCAGACTAGCGGGAAACAATGAGCAGTTCTTC; CDR3 protein: CASRLAGNNEQFF; V gene: TRBV19; clone size: .; J gene: TRBJ2-1; D gene: TRBD2
CDR3 DNA: TGTGCCAGCAGTTACCACTACGAGCAGTACTTC; CDR3 protein: CASSYHYEQYF; V gene: TRBV6-5; clone size: .; J gene: TRBJ2-7; D gene: .
CDR3 DNA: TGCAGCGTTGGACGTGGGGGCCTAGAGACCCAGTACTTC; CDR3 protein: CSVGRGGLETQYF; V gene: TRBV29-1; clone size: .; J gene: TRBJ2-5; D gene: .
CDR3 DNA: TGTGCCAGCAGCTCCTACACGGGACCCCTCCACTTT; CDR3 protein: CASSSYTGPLHF; V gene: TRBV7-9; clone size: few; J gene: TRBJ1-6; D gene: .
CDR3 DNA: TGTGCCAGCAGCCACAGACTGACAGGGACCTCTGGGGCCAACGTCCTGACTTTC; CDR3 protein: CASSHRLTGTSGANVLTF; V gene: TRBV5-6; clone size: .; J gene: TRBJ2-6; D gene: TRBD1
CDR3 DNA: TGTGCCAGCTCACGCGCCCCCCAGTCGGGACTCTCGGGCACTGAAGCTTTCTTT; CDR3 protein: CASSRAPQSGLSGTEAFF; V gene: TRBV18; clone size: .; J gene: TRBJ1-1; D gene: .
CDR3 DNA: TGCGCCAGCAGCCAAGACGAGGGCCGCACAGTTAGCATGTGGTTT; CDR3 protein: CASSQDEGRTVSMWF; V gene: TRBV4-1; clone size: .; J gene: TRBJ2-2; D gene: .
CDR3 DNA: TGTGCCAGCAGTTACTCGGGGGGCACCGGGGAGCTGTTTTTT; CDR3 protein: CASSYSGGTGELFF; V gene: TRBV6-5; clone size: .; J gene: TRBJ2-2; D gene: .
CDR3 DNA: TGTGCCAGCAGCCAAGTGCCACTAGCGGGTTTAGGCGAGCAGTTCTTC; CDR3 protein: CASSQVPLAGLGEQFF; V gene: TRBV14; clone size: .; J gene: TRBJ2-1; D gene: TRBD2
CDR3 DNA: TGTGCCAGCAGCAAAGCTCTCACAAGGGGGGGGCCAAGCTATGGCTACACCTTC; CDR3 protein: CASSKALTRGGPSYGYTF; V gene: TRBV21-1; clone size: few; J gene: TRBJ1-2; D gene: .
CDR3 DNA: TGTGCCAGCAGTGAATCCCCAGGCAGCAAGCATGCCTACGAGCAGTACTTC; CDR3 protein: CASSESPGSKHAYEQYF; V gene: TRBV25-1; clone size: .; J gene: TRBJ2-7; D gene: .
CDR3 DNA: TGTGCCTGGCTGGAACCCCAGCAGGGGGGCTACACCTTC; CDR3 protein: CAWLEPQQGGYTF; V gene: TRBV30; clone size: .; J gene: TRBJ1-2; D gene: .
CDR3 DNA: TGCAGTGCTAAGGGGGTCTATGGCTACACCTTC; CDR3 protein: CSAKGVYGYTF; V gene: TRBV20-1; clone size: .; J gene: TRBJ1-2; D gene: .
CDR3 DNA: TGTGCCAGCAGAGTACAGGGGCCGAATCGTGGGGATCAGCCCCAGCATTTT; CDR3 protein: CASRVQGPNRGDQPQHF; V gene: TRBV2; clone size: .; J gene: TRBJ1-5; D gene: TRBD1
CDR3 DNA: TGTGCCAGCAGTCAAACGGGGGGTCAAGAGACCCAGTACTTC; CDR3 protein: CASSQTGGQETQYF; V gene: TRBV7-9; clone size: .; J gene: TRBJ2-5; D gene: TRBD2